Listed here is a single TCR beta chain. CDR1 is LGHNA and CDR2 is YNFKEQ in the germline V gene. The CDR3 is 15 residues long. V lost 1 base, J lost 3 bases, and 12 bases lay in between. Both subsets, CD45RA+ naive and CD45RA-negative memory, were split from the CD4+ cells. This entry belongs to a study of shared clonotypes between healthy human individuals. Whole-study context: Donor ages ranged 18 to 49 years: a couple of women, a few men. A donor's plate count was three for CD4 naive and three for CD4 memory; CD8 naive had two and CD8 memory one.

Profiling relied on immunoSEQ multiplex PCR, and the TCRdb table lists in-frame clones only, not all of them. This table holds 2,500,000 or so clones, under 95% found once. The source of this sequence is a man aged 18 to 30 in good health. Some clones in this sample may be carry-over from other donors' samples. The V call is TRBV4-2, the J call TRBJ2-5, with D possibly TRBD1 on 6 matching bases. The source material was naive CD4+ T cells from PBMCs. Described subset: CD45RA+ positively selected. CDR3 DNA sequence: TGTGCCAGCAGCCAAGGGTGGGCAGGGGAAGAGACCCAGTACTTC. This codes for CASSQGWAGEETQYF.